This is a list of T cell receptor beta chains from one sample in a study of blood T cell repertoires in COVID-19. Data came from immunoSEQ multiplex PCR; TCRdb stores just in-frame clones and leaves some out. The sample contains 130,000 or so clones, 60% to 75% of which appear only once. Material for sequencing was peripheral blood. Every receptor here comes from a woman in her seventies with acute or convalescent COVID-19. CDR3s include the opening cysteine and the closing phenylalanine or tryptophan. D genes are given only for firm matches. The size field is filled for only some rows; it gives once, few, many or a size class.

>TRBV19|.|.|TRBJ1-6
TGTGCCAGTAGTATAGGGACATTACTACCCCTCCACTTT
CASSIGTLLPLHF
>TRBV7-9|.|TRBD1|TRBJ1-2
TGTGCCAGCAGCTTAGTAGAGACAGGGGTCCGGGGCTACACCTTC
CASSLVETGVRGYTF
>TRBV4-2|once|.|TRBJ1-1
TGTGCCAGCAGCCAACGAAATATTAGGGGAACTGAAGCTTTCTTT
CASSQRNIRGTEAFF
>TRBV28|.|TRBD1|TRBJ2-3
TGTGCCAGCAGTTTAGGGACAGGGAGCACAGATACGCAGTATTTT
CASSLGTGSTDTQYF
>TRBV2|.|TRBD1|TRBJ1-1
TGTGCCAGCGAGACAGGGACGAACACTGAAGCTTTCTTT
CASETGTNTEAFF
>TRBV7-2|.|.|TRBJ2-1
TGTGCCAGCAGCTTTCCTCAGGTCAATGAGCAGTTCTTC
CASSFPQVNEQFF
>TRBV7-8|few|.|TRBJ2-1
TGTGCCAGCAGTTACTCCCCGGGTCTTGAGCAGTTCTTC
CASSYSPGLEQFF
>TRBV9|.|TRBD2|TRBJ2-2
TGTGCCAGCAGCGGACTAGCGGGGGGAACCGGGGAGCTGTTTTTT
CASSGLAGGTGELFF
>TRBV4-2|.|TRBD2|TRBJ2-7
TGTGCCAGCAGCCAACCCGGACTAGCGGGAGACCACGAGCAGTACTTC
CASSQPGLAGDHEQYF
>TRBV28|once|TRBD1|TRBJ1-1
TGTGCCAGCAGTTTACCGACAGGGGACACTGAAGCTTTCTTT
CASSLPTGDTEAFF
>TRBV6-5|once|.|TRBJ2-5
TGTGCCAGCAGTTACTCTGCGGTCGCCCGCCAAGAGACCCAGTACTTC
CASSYSAVARQETQYF
>TRBV19|.|.|TRBJ1-2
TGTGCCAGTAGTATTTCATCCCGGGAATTTCATGGCTACACCTTC
CASSISSREFHGYTF
>TRBV5-6|.|TRBD1|TRBJ2-7
TGTGCCAGCAGCGGACAGGCCTACGAGCAGTACTTC
CASSGQAYEQYF
>TRBV19|.|.|TRBJ2-5
TGTGCCAGTAGTATGACCGGGAAAGAGACCCAGTACTTC
CASSMTGKETQYF
>TRBV7-7|once|.|TRBJ2-5
TGTGCCAGCAGCCCTCAAACAGGGCTTGGGGAGACCCAGTACTTC
CASSPQTGLGETQYF
>TRBV28|.|.|TRBJ2-7
TGTGCCAGCGGGGCAGGACTATTCCCCTACGAGCAGTACTTC
CASGAGLFPYEQYF
>TRBV11-2|.|.|TRBJ1-4
TGTGCCAGCAGCTATAGCTATGAAAAACTGTTTTTT
CASSYSYEKLFF
>TRBV6-5|.|TRBD2|TRBJ2-1
TGTGCCAGCAGATTAGCGCGGGGGGCGGGGAATGAGCAGTTCTTC
CASRLARGAGNEQFF
>TRBV10-1|.|.|TRBJ1-1
TGCGCCAGCAGGGACAGTTTGAACACTGAAGCTTTCTTT
CASRDSLNTEAFF
>TRBV3-1/TRBV3-2|.|TRBD2|TRBJ2-7
TGTGCCAGCAGCCACTTTGTACGGACTAGCGTCTACGAGCAGTACTTC
CASSHFVRTSVYEQYF
>TRBV6-6|.|TRBD1|TRBJ1-2
TGTGCCAGCAGTACCGGGACAGGGAGTGGCTACACCTTC
CASSTGTGSGYTF
>TRBV3-1/TRBV3-2|once|.|TRBJ2-6
TGTGCCAGCAGTCAAAGGGGTTCTGGGGCCAACGTCCTGACTTTC
CASSQRGSGANVLTF
>TRBV3-1/TRBV3-2|.|TRBD1|TRBJ2-7
TGTGCCAGCAGGAGGGGACAGGGTAACTACGAGCAGTACTTC
CASRRGQGNYEQYF
>TRBV15|.|TRBD1|TRBJ2-1
TGTGCCACCAGCAGAGCACGACAGGGGGCCAATGAGCAGTTCTTC
CATSRARQGANEQFF
>TRBV5-1|.|.|TRBJ2-7
TGCGCCAGCAGCTTGGATAACCCGAACACTAAGGAGCAGTACTTC
CASSLDNPNTKEQYF
>TRBV6-5|.|.|TRBJ1-6
TGTGCCAGCAGTCCCGGGACTGTCAATAATTCACCCCTCCACTTT
CASSPGTVNNSPLHF
>TRBV28|once|TRBD1|TRBJ1-2
TGTGCCAGCAGTCCGGGACAGGGATTGGGCGGCTACACCTTC
CASSPGQGLGGYTF
>TRBV15|few|.|TRBJ1-2
TGTGCCACCAGCAGAGATTACGTCGGGGTCCGCTATGGCTACACCTTC
CATSRDYVGVRYGYTF
>TRBV19|.|TRBD1|TRBJ2-6
TGTGCCAGCCTTTTAAAGTGGACAGGGGAAGGTAGTGGGGCCAACGTCCTGACTTTC
CASLLKWTGEGSGANVLTF
>TRBV4-3|.|TRBD1|TRBJ1-1
TGCGCCAGCAGCCCCCCCGGGACAGGGGGGTACACTGAAGCTTTCTTT
CASSPPGTGGYTEAFF
>TRBV18|.|.|TRBJ1-2
TGTGCCAGCTCACCACCCGACAGCTATGGCTACACCTTC
CASSPPDSYGYTF
>TRBV7-9|.|TRBD1|TRBJ1-3
TGTGCCAGCAGCCTCGGGACAGAGAGGGGAAACACCATATATTTT
CASSLGTERGNTIYF
>TRBV6-5|.|.|TRBJ2-2
TGTGCCAGCAGTTATATTACGGGAGTAAACACCGGGGAGCTGTTTTTT
CASSYITGVNTGELFF
>TRBV5-1|.|.|TRBJ1-5
TGCGCCAGCAGCTATTCAGGGGTGGGACAGCCCCAGCATTTT
CASSYSGVGQPQHF
>TRBV28|.|TRBD1|TRBJ2-7
TGTGCCAGCAGTAGGACAGGGAACTACGAGCAGTACTTC
CASSRTGNYEQYF
>TRBV28|many|TRBD1|TRBJ2-7
TGTGCCAGCAGTCGGACAGGGGGTCTCGACGAGCAGTACTTC
CASSRTGGLDEQYF
>TRBV5-1|few|TRBD2|TRBJ2-7
TGCGCCAGCAGCTTGGTGGCTAGCGGTAGCTCCTACGAGCAGTACTTC
CASSLVASGSSYEQYF
>TRBV19|few|.|TRBJ1-5
TGTGCCAGTAAAACAGACAATCAGCCCCAGCATTTT
CASKTDNQPQHF
>TRBV5-4|.|.|TRBJ1-1
TGTGCCAGCTACCCCCCGGGACACCAATATGAAGCTTTCTTT
CASYPPGHQYEAFF
>TRBV11-2|once|.|TRBJ1-2
TGTGCCAGCAGCTTTTTTCGGGGAGAGGACTATGGCTACACCTTC
CASSFFRGEDYGYTF
>TRBV21-1|.|.|TRBJ2-1
TGTGCCAGCAGCAAAAAGGGACTAGTTGGGCAGTTCTTC
CASSKKGLVGQFF
>TRBV7-9|.|.|TRBJ1-2
TGTGCCAGCAGCCTAAACGGGGGAGCTGGCTACACCTTC
CASSLNGGAGYTF
>TRBV11-2|.|.|TRBJ2-5
TGTGCCAGCAGCGTCCCGGGAAAAGGAGAGACCCAGTACTTC
CASSVPGKGETQYF
>TRBV6-5|.|TRBD1|TRBJ2-5
TGTGCCAGCAGTTCGTACAGGGGGGAGACCCAGTACTTC
CASSSYRGETQYF